This record concerns one T cell receptor beta chain sequence. Within the sample, other DNA sequences also encode this same CDR3. This sample is drawn from a study of blood T cell repertoires in COVID-19. In germline, CDR1 is GTSNPN, CDR2 SVGIG (reference sequence). V lost 8 bases and J lost 4; bases outside the gene matches: 1. The CDR3 extends over 12 amino acids. Libraries were prepared by immunoSEQ multiplex PCR; TCRdb keeps only in-frame clonotypes and omits some of them. The repertoire holds fewer than 250,000 clones, with 65% to 80% as singletons. This chain joins TRBV30 and TRBJ2-1, with TRBD2 matching 11 bases. This clonotype was obtained from a woman between 50 and 59 years old with acute or convalescent COVID-19. Sequenced sample: peripheral blood. The CDR3 is CAGTSGYNEQFF. The CDR3 DNA reads TGTGCCGGGACTAGCGGATACAATGAGCAGTTCTTC.